The next 25 T cell receptor beta chains were all read from a single sample in a study of cytomegalovirus exposure and HLA in healthy donors. Use of 60 Vbeta and 13 Jbeta primers characterized the PCR. Assay used: immunoSEQ multiplex PCR; TCRdb lists only in-frame clones, some missing. The sample consists of tens of thousands of clones, roughly 89% of them appearing once. Sequenced: PBMCs. These receptors were collected from a woman aged 40 to 50 in good health and CMV-seropositive.

The CDR3 loop is CASSPLAGGSETDTQYF. As DNA, the CDR3 is TGTGCCAGCTCACCTCTAGCGGGGGGTTCAGAGACAGATACGCAGTATTTT. The chain carries TRBV18 and TRBJ2-3; 11 bases are shared with TRBD2. V trimming: 3 bases; J trimming: 3 bases; junction bases outside the gene matches: 8. The germline V gene has CDR1 KGHSH and CDR2 LQKENI. This CDR3 has 17 amino acids.

This chain uses TRBV6-1 with TRBJ1-4; D remains unclear. The CDR3 has 18 residues. From germline, CDR1 is MNHNS and CDR2 SASEGT. The V and J ends lost 1 base and 3 bases respectively, with 18 bases between them. CDR3 residues: CASSEDLRTGFSNEKLFF. CDR3 in DNA: TGTGCCAGCAGTGAAGATCTACGGACGGGGTTTTCTAATGAAAAACTGTTTTTT.

The chain has TRBV9 and TRBJ2-5; 10 bases are shared with TRBD2. This CDR3 has 16 residues. Trimming took 1 base from V and 2 from J; bases not matched to a gene: 5. Germline V CDR1 and CDR2: SGDLS, YYNGEE. The DNA for the CDR3 is TGTGCCAGCAGCGTATCTAGCGGGGGAGTTCAAGAGACCCAGTACTTC. Translated: CASSVSSGGVQETQYF.

The chain carries TRBV6-1 and TRBJ2-7; 7 positions agree with TRBD1. The CDR3 loop spans 15 amino acids. V lost 6 bases, J lost 0 bases, and 8 bases stayed unmatched. The germline CDR1 and CDR2 sequences are MNHNS and SASEGT. The CDR3 spells CASSRGQALSYEQYF. DNA of the CDR3: TGTGCCAGCAGCAGAGGACAGGCGCTCTCCTACGAGCAGTACTTC.

This chain's CDR3 is CASSQVIQDTQYF. CDR3 DNA: TGTGCCAGCAGCCAAGTAATTCAGGATACGCAGTATTTT. The chain recombines TRBV14 with TRBJ2-3; unclear D gene. Trimming shortened V by 1 base and J by 6 bases, and 8 bases separated the two germline ends. The CDR3 contains 13 residues. Germline CDR1 and CDR2: SGHDN and FVKESK.

This chain uses TRBV6-6 with TRBJ2-5; 8 bases align to TRBD1. The CDR3 consists of 13 residues. Germline CDR1 is MNHNY and CDR2 is SVGAGI (reference sequence). After removal of 5 bases from V and 11 bases from J, the junction contained 10 bases not matched to a gene. CDR3 residues: CASSPQDRAKQYF. CDR3 DNA: TGTGCCAGCAGTCCGCAGGACAGGGCCAAGCAGTACTTC.

This clone occurred a few times. The chain employs TRBV6-5 and TRBJ1-3; the D is unclear. The CDR3 sequence is 15 residues long. In germline, CDR1 is MNHEY, CDR2 SVGAGI. Trimming shortened V by 5 bases and J by 6 bases, and 17 bases separated the two germline ends. CDR3 loop: CASSPGSGEANTIYF. The CDR3 coding sequence is TGTGCCAGCAGTCCCGGTTCCGGGGAGGCAAACACCATATATTTT.

This clone has just one count. The chain has TRBV7-2 and TRBJ1-1; possible D gene TRBD1, 5 bases. This CDR3 is built from 12 residues. Germline values: CDR1 SGHTA, CDR2 FQGNSA. V was clipped by 7 bases and J by 7 bases, with 13 bases between them. CDR3 coding DNA: TGTGCCAGCAAGACTCGGGGGATTGAAGCTTTCTTT. It encodes CASKTRGIEAFF.

The V and J genes are TRBV4-3 and TRBJ1-5; 7 bases are shared with TRBD1. Germline assignment: CDR1 LGHNA and CDR2 YSLEER. The CDR3 covers 15 residues. V shed 1 base, J shed 3 bases, and the junction held 3 bases outside the gene matches. The CDR3, as DNA: TGCGCCAGCAGCCAAGGGGGACAGCTCAATCAGCCCCAGCATTTT. This encodes CASSQGGQLNQPQHF.

The V gene is TRBV29-1, the J gene TRBJ2-5; tentative D call: TRBD1 (6 bases). The ends were cut back, 5 bases at V and 5 bases at J, with 21 bases in the middle. CDR3 length: 15 amino acids. Germline V gene lookup returns CDR1 SQVTM and CDR2 ANQGSEA. The CDR3 loop reads CSVNRDTTTRETQYF. The CDR3, as DNA: TGCAGCGTTAACCGGGACACTACTACCCGGGAGACCCAGTACTTC. Looking up the rest from reference TRBV29-1 and TRBJ2-5 gives the full variable domain: SAVISQKPSRDICQRGTSLTIQCQVDSQVTMMFWYRQQPGQSLTLIATANQGSEATYESGFVIDKFPISRPNLTFSTLTVSNMSPEDSSIYLCSVNRDTTTRETQYFGPGTRLLVL.

The chain has TRBV9 and TRBJ2-5, with a possible D match to TRBD2 (5 bases). The V end was cut by 0 bases, the J end by 9 bases, with 12 bases between. The CDR3 has 13 residues. Per germline, CDR1 SGDLS and CDR2 YYNGEE. The CDR3 sequence: CASSVAGRRAQYF. Here the CDR3 DNA reads TGTGCCAGCAGCGTAGCTGGGAGAAGAGCCCAGTACTTC. Full variable domain (rest looked up from reference TRBV9 and TRBJ2-5): DSGVTQTPKHLITATGQRVTLRCSPRSGDLSVYWYQQSLDQGLQFLIQYYNGEERAKGNILERFSAQQFPDLHSELNLSSLELGDSALYFCASSVAGRRAQYFGPGTRLLVL.

CDR3 protein: CASSFQGGDTIYF. The CDR3 DNA reads as TGTGCCAGCAGCTTCCAGGGGGGTGACACCATATATTTT. The chain links TRBV5-5 to TRBJ1-3; 7 bases align to TRBD1. Trimming removed 2 bases from V and 8 bases from J; junction bases left unmatched: 4. The length of the CDR3 is 13 residues. Germline CDR1 SGHKS, CDR2 YYEKEE (reference sequence).

This chain joins TRBV6-5 and TRBJ1-5; TRBD1 is a possible D gene (6 bases). V was trimmed by 5 bases and J by 6 bases, leaving 11 bases between them. The CDR3 length is 13 residues. Looked up from germline, CDR1 is MNHEY and CDR2 is SVGAGI. CDR3 nucleotide sequence: TGTGCCAGCAGTCACGGGACAAGTCAGCCCCAGCATTTT. It specifies CASSHGTSQPQHF.

This chain links TRBV18 with TRBJ2-7, with D possibly TRBD2 on 5 matching bases. Germline CDR1 reads KGHSH; CDR2 reads LQKENI. This CDR3 is 13 amino acids long. Trimming removed 2 bases from V and 3 bases from J, with 8 bases in between. This CDR3 reads CASSPNRGYEQYF. In DNA, the CDR3 is TGTGCCAGCTCACCAAATCGGGGCTACGAGCAGTACTTC.

A single count supports this clone. This chain links TRBV6-5 with TRBJ2-6, with D tentatively TRBD1 (5 bases). The germline V gene has CDR1 MNHEY and CDR2 SVGAGI. V dropped 7 bases and J dropped 3 bases, with 13 bases sitting between them. There are 15 residues in the CDR3. The CDR3 nucleotides read TGTGCCAGCAACACAGGCCCAGATGGGGCCAACGTCCTGACTTTC. Protein: CASNTGPDGANVLTF.

V and J are TRBV6-5 and TRBJ2-7; tentatively, D is TRBD1 (5 bases). The CDR3 spans 14 residues. Germline CDR1 and CDR2: MNHEY and SVGAGI. The ends were cut back, 7 bases at V and 2 bases at J, with 15 bases in the middle. CDR3 sequence reads: CASTSDRATYEQYF. The DNA of the CDR3 is TGTGCCAGCACCTCCGACAGAGCGACCTACGAGCAGTACTTC.

This rearrangement joins TRBV28 to TRBJ1-3; 9 positions agree with TRBD1. Germline V gene sequence: CDR1 MDHEN, CDR2 SYDVKM. The J segment lost 0 bases and the V segment lost 5 bases, leaving 5 bases of the junction unmatched. This CDR3 contains 16 residues. The CDR3 is CASSAPTGGSGNTIYF. The CDR3 nucleotides are TGTGCCAGCAGTGCTCCGACAGGGGGCTCTGGAAACACCATATATTTT.

To note about this clone: Other DNA sequences in the sample encode the same CDR3. The V gene is TRBV5-6, the J gene TRBJ1-2, with TRBD1 matching over 8 bases. The CDR3 contains 13 residues. Germline loops: CDR1 SGHDT, CDR2 YYEEEE. V was clipped by 2 bases and J by 6 bases; unmatched bases: 3. The CDR3 loop is CASSFSGGDGYTF. The CDR3 DNA reads TGTGCCAGCAGCTTTTCAGGGGGCGATGGCTACACCTTC.

CDR3 protein: CASSGIQGGTEAFF. CDR3 in DNA: TGTGCCAGCAGCGGAATACAGGGTGGAACTGAAGCTTTCTTT. This chain uses TRBV9 with TRBJ1-1; tentative D call: TRBD1 (6 bases). Germline-derived CDR1 and CDR2 are SGDLS and YYNGEE. The CDR3 consists of 14 residues. Trimming stripped 3 bases from V and 5 bases from J, with 14 bases between. The full variable domain, rest sourced from reference TRBV9 and TRBJ1-1, is DSGVTQTPKHLITATGQRVTLRCSPRSGDLSVYWYQQSLDQGLQFLIQYYNGEERAKGNILERFSAQQFPDLHSELNLSSLELGDSALYFCASSGIQGGTEAFFGQGTRLTVV.

This chain links TRBV6-5 with TRBJ2-7; D may be TRBD2 (5 bases). The length of the CDR3 is 13 residues. CDR1 is MNHEY, CDR2 SVGAGI, per germline. The V gene lost 6 bases and the J gene lost 6 bases, with 15 bases spanning the gap. CDR3 coding DNA: TGTGCCAGCAGCCCCGCCCCTAGCCTCGAGCAGTACTTC. It codes for CASSPAPSLEQYF.

The chain combines TRBV29-1 with TRBJ1-1, with D possibly TRBD1 on 5 matching bases. Germline V CDR1 and CDR2: SQVTM, ANQGSEA. The germline V and J ends were trimmed by 7 bases and 4 bases, with 13 bases remaining between them. This CDR3 comprises 12 residues. CDR3 nucleotide sequence: TGCAGCGCACCGTCAGGGCGCACTGAAGCTTTCTTT. Residues: CSAPSGRTEAFF. The full variable domain, its missing parts supplied by reference TRBV29-1 and TRBJ1-1, is SAVISQKPSRDICQRGTSLTIQCQVDSQVTMMFWYRQQPGQSLTLIATANQGSEATYESGFVIDKFPISRPNLTFSTLTVSNMSPEDSSIYLCSAPSGRTEAFFGQGTRLTVV.

V is TRBV10-2 and J is TRBJ2-3, with 7 bases matching TRBD1. This CDR3 is built from 15 residues. Germline-derived CDR1 and CDR2 are WSHSY and SAAADI. The trim removed 3 bases at V and 2 bases at J, leaving 5 bases unmatched. CDR3 in amino acids: CASSDRQGPTDTQYF. For the CDR3, the DNA is TGCGCCAGCAGTGATAGACAGGGTCCCACAGATACGCAGTATTTT.

This chain connects TRBV19 to TRBJ1-3; a weak D match, TRBD1 (6 bases). V was pared by 7 bases and J by 0 bases, with 10 bases between. Germline V gene sequence: CDR1 LNHDA, CDR2 SQIVND (reference sequence). This CDR3 is built from 14 residues. CDR3: CASTQGNSGNTIYF. In DNA, the CDR3 is TGTGCCAGTACACAGGGAAACTCTGGAAACACCATATATTTT.

This clone appeared a single time. V and J are TRBV20-1 and TRBJ2-1; D may be TRBD1 (6 bases). Germline V gene data show CDR1 as DFQATT and CDR2 as SNEGSKA (reference sequence). The CDR3 covers 11 residues. The V end lost 7 bases, the J end lost 5 bases, and 9 bases lay between the germline ends. DNA for the CDR3: TGCAGTGAGGGGGTGGACAATGAGCAGTTCTTC. Translation gives CSEGVDNEQFF.

V and J are TRBV5-1 and TRBJ2-1; D ambiguous. The CDR3 covers 13 residues. Trimming stripped 1 base from V and 9 bases from J, with 11 bases between. Germline values: CDR1 SGHRS, CDR2 YFSETQ. CDR3 protein: CASSLTVMIEQFF. The CDR3, as DNA: TGCGCCAGCAGCTTGACGGTCATGATTGAGCAGTTCTTC.